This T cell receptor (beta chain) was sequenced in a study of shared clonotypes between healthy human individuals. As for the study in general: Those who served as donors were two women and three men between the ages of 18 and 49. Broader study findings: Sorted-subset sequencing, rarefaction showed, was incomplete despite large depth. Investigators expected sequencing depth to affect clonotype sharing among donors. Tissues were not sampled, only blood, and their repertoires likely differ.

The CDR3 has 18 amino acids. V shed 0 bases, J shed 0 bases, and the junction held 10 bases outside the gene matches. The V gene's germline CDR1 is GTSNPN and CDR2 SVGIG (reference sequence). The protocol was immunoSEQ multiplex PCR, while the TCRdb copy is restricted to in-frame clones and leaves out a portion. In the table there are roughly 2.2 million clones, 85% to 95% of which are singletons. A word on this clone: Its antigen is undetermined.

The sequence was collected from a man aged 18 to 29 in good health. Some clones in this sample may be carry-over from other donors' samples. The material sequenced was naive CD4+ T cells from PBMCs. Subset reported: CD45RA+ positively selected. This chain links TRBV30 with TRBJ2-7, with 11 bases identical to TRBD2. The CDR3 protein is CAWSVLGLAGPSSYEQYF. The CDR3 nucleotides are TGTGCCTGGAGTGTACTCGGACTAGCGGGCCCATCCTCCTACGAGCAGTACTTC.